These T cell receptor beta chains were read from a single sample in a study of blood T cells in healthy people across ages. Each CDR3 protein is one row after TCRdb ran MiXCR on the 5' RACE reads. The sample carries 1 million or so distinct CDR3 sequences, over 35% recorded once. The source material was blood. The receptors were gathered from a woman in her sixties or seventies in good health. The CDR3 runs from the conserved cysteine through the conserved F or W. The order of the fields is CDR3 length, V gene, clone size, D gene, J gene, CDR3 protein, CDR3 DNA. The D gene is left open where the match is weak. The listing skips clone size in some rows; elsewhere it reads once, few, many or a size class.

14	TRBV11-2	few	NA	TRBJ2-5	CASSLAVAQVTQYF	TGTGCCAGCAGCTTAGCAGTGGCTCAGGTGACCCAGTACTTC
14	TRBV5-1	once	TRBD2	TRBJ2-1	CANVLGTSYNEQFF	TGCGCCAACGTTCTGGGGACTAGCTACAATGAGCAGTTCTTC
15	TRBV5-1	NA	TRBD2	TRBJ2-1	CASSLTSGGIYEQFF	TGCGCCAGCAGCTTGACTAGCGGGGGGATCTATGAGCAGTTCTTC
17	TRBV27	NA	TRBD1	TRBJ1-5	CASSTTTGVERNQPQHF	TGTGCCAGCAGCACAACTACAGGGGTAGAACGCAATCAGCCCCAGCATTTT
15	TRBV27	NA	TRBD1	TRBJ1-5	CASAADRGLHQPQHF	TGTGCCAGCGCCGCGGACAGGGGTCTTCATCAGCCCCAGCATTTT
14	TRBV20-1	NA	NA	TRBJ1-2	CSAGSGGAIEGYTF	TGCAGTGCCGGATCGGGAGGGGCTATTGAAGGCTACACCTTC
13	TRBV19	NA	NA	TRBJ1-2	CASGRTVDYGYTF	TGTGCCAGTGGGCGGACAGTAGACTATGGCTACACCTTC
13	TRBV24-1	NA	TRBD2	TRBJ2-1	CATRTSVNNEQFF	TGTGCCACCAGAACTAGCGTAAACAATGAGCAGTTCTTC
15	TRBV7-9	NA	NA	TRBJ2-5	CASSQRGSDAGTQYF	TGTGCCAGCAGCCAAAGGGGTAGCGACGCAGGGACCCAGTACTTC
18	TRBV7-2	once	TRBD2	TRBJ2-7	CARRAWLAASEASYEQYF	TGTGCCCGCAGGGCGTGGCTAGCGGCCAGTGAGGCTTCCTACGAGCAGTACTTC
18	TRBV11-2	NA	TRBD2	TRBJ2-3	CASSLDLIIASGRDTQYF	TGTGCCAGCAGCTTAGATCTAATCATAGCCAGCGGGAGGGATACGCAGTATTTT
12	TRBV20-1	NA	NA	TRBJ1-2	CSAREKGWGYTF	TGCAGTGCTAGAGAGAAGGGTTGGGGCTACACCTTC
17	TRBV27	NA	NA	TRBJ2-6	CASSPRQGISGANVLTF	TGTGCCAGCAGTCCCCGGCAAGGTATCTCTGGGGCCAACGTCCTGACTTTC
17	TRBV20-1	few	TRBD2	TRBJ2-3	CSARDVTGRASTDTQYF	TGCAGTGCTAGAGATGTTACCGGGAGGGCGAGCACAGATACGCAGTATTTT
16	TRBV29-1	NA	TRBD1	TRBJ2-3	CSVDSWDRDGTDTQYF	TGCAGCGTTGATTCGTGGGACAGGGACGGCACAGATACGCAGTATTTT
14	TRBV7-2	many	NA	TRBJ2-1	CASSVSTQSNEQFF	TGTGCCAGCAGCGTATCGACTCAGTCGAATGAGCAGTTCTTC